A single sample is the source of the 13 T cell receptor beta chains below, sequenced in a study of OX40 agonist ivuxolimab in advanced cancers. Sequencing was performed with immunoSEQ multiplex PCR; in TCRdb, only in-frame clones are kept and a portion is missing. In the table there are 130,000 or so clones, 90% of which are singletons. Sequencing was performed on CD4+ or CD8+ T cells sorted from blood, taken in a trial of the OX40 agonist ivuxolimab. The receptors were gathered from an adult with an advanced solid tumor such as melanoma, head and neck, liver or kidney cancer.

The J gene is TRBJ2-5, the V gene TRBV29-1; unclear D gene. Per the germline V gene, CDR1 is SQVTM and CDR2 is ANQGSEA. Trimming took off 4 bases at V and 5 bases at J, with 8 bases between the two ends. The CDR3 has 11 residues. In DNA, the CDR3 is TGCAGCGTTGGACTCCGGGAGACCCAGTACTTC. Encoded protein: CSVGLRETQYF.

V is TRBV19 and J is TRBJ2-1; TRBD2 matches 8 bases. This CDR3 is built from 16 residues. CDR1 is LNHDA and CDR2 is SQIVND in the germline V gene (reference sequence). Trimming removed 5 bases from V and 9 bases from J; junction bases left unmatched: 15. This chain's CDR3 is CASSRTNSGTLGEQFF. The CDR3 bases are TGTGCCAGTAGTCGAACTAATAGCGGGACCCTAGGTGAGCAGTTCTTC. Based on the CDR3 plus reference TRBV19 and TRBJ2-1, the full variable domain is DGGITQSPKYLFRKEGQNVTLSCEQNLNHDAMYWYRQDPGQGLRLIYYSQIVNDFQKGDIAEGYSVSREKKESFPLTVTSAQKNPTAFYLCASSRTNSGTLGEQFFGPGTRLTVL.

This clone was detected once. The J gene is TRBJ2-1, the V gene TRBV5-1; tentatively, D is TRBD1 or TRBD2 (5 bases each). CDR3 length: 15 amino acids. V was shortened by 3 bases and J by 4 bases, with 14 bases between the two germline ends. CDR1 and CDR2 from the germline V gene are SGHRS and YFSETQ. In DNA form, the CDR3 reads TGCGCCAGCAGCTGGGACCCCGGAACTTACAATGAGCAGTTCTTC. This translates into CASSWDPGTYNEQFF.

The V gene is TRBV6-5, the J gene TRBJ1-1, with 9 bases identical to TRBD1. Germline V gene sequence: CDR1 MNHEY, CDR2 SVGAGI. Trimming took 5 bases from V and 5 from J; bases not matched to a gene: 6. CDR3 length: 14 residues. Here the CDR3 reads CASSTQGAGTEAFF. CDR3 bases: TGTGCCAGCAGTACACAGGGGGCAGGAACTGAAGCTTTCTTT.

The CDR3 loop reads CASSLGGSVTEAFF. DNA for the CDR3: TGTGCCAGCAGCTTGGGGGGCTCGGTTACTGAAGCTTTCTTT. The V and J genes are TRBV7-2 and TRBJ1-1, with D possibly being TRBD1 (6 bases). The CDR3 extends over 14 amino acids. Germline CDR1 SGHTA, CDR2 FQGNSA. The V end lost 3 bases, the J end lost 5 bases, and 13 bases lay between the germline ends. The whole variable domain, remainder taken from reference TRBV7-2 and TRBJ1-1, is GAGVSQSPSNKVTEKGKDVELRCDPISGHTALYWYRQSLGQGLEFLIYFQGNSAPDKSGLPSDRFSAERTGGSVSTLTIQRTQQEDSAVYLCASSLGGSVTEAFFGQGTRLTVV.

This clone is a singleton in its sample. The chain links TRBV27 to TRBJ1-5; a possible D gene is TRBD1 (6 bases). V was clipped by 0 bases and J by 5 bases, with 11 bases between them. The CDR3 covers 15 residues. CDR1 and CDR2 (germline): MNHEY, SMNVEV (reference sequence). In DNA, the CDR3 is TGTGCCAGCAGTTTATCAGGCAGGGGTTATCAGCCCCAGCATTTT. As protein: CASSLSGRGYQPQHF.

This clone showed up just a few times. The chain employs TRBV28 and TRBJ1-2; 7 bases match TRBD1. From germline, CDR1 is MDHEN and CDR2 SYDVKM. The CDR3 consists of 14 residues. J gave up 4 bases and V 8 bases, and 10 bases lay outside the gene matches. CDR3 region: CASLPGGNIYGYTF. Here the CDR3 DNA reads TGTGCCAGCCTACCAGGGGGAAATATCTATGGCTACACCTTC.

In this sample, this clone turned up once. CDR3 DNA: TGTGCCAGCTCACATGACAGGGGTGAAGCTTTCTTT. This encodes CASSHDRGEAFF. This chain connects TRBV18 to TRBJ1-1; 8 nucleotides agree with TRBD1. The ends lost 4 bases at V and 7 bases at J; junction bases unmatched: 2. The germline V gene has CDR1 KGHSH and CDR2 LQKENI. This CDR3 has 12 residues.

The chain employs TRBV28 and TRBJ1-1; no firm D call. The CDR3 sequence is 12 residues long. Trimming left V 3 bases short and J 4 bases short, with 6 bases between. Germline V gene data show CDR1 as MDHEN and CDR2 as SYDVKM. CDR3 in amino acids: CASSLSVTEAFF. CDR3 coding DNA: TGTGCCAGCAGTTTGAGTGTCACTGAAGCTTTCTTT. The full variable domain, rest sourced from reference TRBV28 and TRBJ1-1, is DVKVTQSSRYLVKRTGEKVFLECVQDMDHENMFWYRQDPGLGLRLIYFSYDVKMKEKGDIPEGYSVSREKKERFSLILESASTNQTSMYLCASSLSVTEAFFGQGTRLTVV.

The rearrangement uses TRBV7-3 and TRBJ2-3, with TRBD2 matching over 8 bases. V lost 5 bases and J lost 1; bases outside the gene matches: 5. This CDR3 spans 15 amino acids. From germline, CDR1 is SGHTA and CDR2 FQGTGA. The DNA of the CDR3 is TGTGCCAGCAGCCCCCGGGAGGGTGGCACAGATACGCAGTATTTT. It is translated as CASSPREGGTDTQYF. Full variable domain (remainder filled in from reference TRBV7-3 and TRBJ2-3): GAGVSQTPSNKVTEKGKYVELRCDPISGHTALYWYRQSLGQGPEFLIYFQGTGAADDSGLPNDRFFAVRPEGSVSTLKIQRTERGDSAVYLCASSPREGGTDTQYFGPGTRLTVL.

In the case of this clone: Other DNA sequences in the same sample also yield this CDR3. DNA for the CDR3: TGTGCCAGTAGTCTCGGACAGGGGGGGACTGAAGCTTTCTTT. Translating gives CASSLGQGGTEAFF. This rearrangement joins TRBV19 to TRBJ1-1, with TRBD1 matching over 10 bases. Germline V lookup: CDR1 LNHDA, CDR2 SQIVND (reference sequence). V lost 5 bases to trimming and J lost 5 bases; unmatched junction nucleotides: 5. The CDR3 spans 14 residues.

The V call is TRBV7-3, the J call TRBJ2-1, with 10 bases lining up with TRBD2. Germline V gene lookup returns CDR1 SGHTA and CDR2 FQGTGA. Losses at the gene ends were 3 bases for V and 9 bases for J; bases not matched to a gene: 14. The CDR3 totals 17 residues. The CDR3, as DNA: TGTGCCAGCAGCTTCGGTTTGACTAGCGGGCTTAAAGGTGAGCAGTTCTTC. Amino acids: CASSFGLTSGLKGEQFF.

The J gene is TRBJ2-5, the V gene TRBV28; the match to TRBD1 covers 7 bases. This CDR3 comprises 14 residues. CDR1 and CDR2 (germline): MDHEN, SYDVKM. Losses at the gene ends were 2 bases for V and 5 bases for J; bases not matched to a gene: 5. The CDR3 DNA follows: TGTGCCAGCAGTTTACAGGGGGTCTGGGAGACCCAGTACTTC. Protein sequence: CASSLQGVWETQYF.